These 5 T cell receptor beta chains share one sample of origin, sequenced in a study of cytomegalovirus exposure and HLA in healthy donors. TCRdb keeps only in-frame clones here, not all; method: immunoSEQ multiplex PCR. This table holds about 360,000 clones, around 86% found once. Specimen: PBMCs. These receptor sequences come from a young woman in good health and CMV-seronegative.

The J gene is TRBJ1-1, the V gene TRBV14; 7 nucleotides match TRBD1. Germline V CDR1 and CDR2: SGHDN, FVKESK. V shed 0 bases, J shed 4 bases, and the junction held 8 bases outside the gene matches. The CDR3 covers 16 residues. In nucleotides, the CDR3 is TGTGCCAGCAGCCAAGACCGGGACAGTCCTGCCACTGAAGCTTTCTTT. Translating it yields CASSQDRDSPATEAFF.

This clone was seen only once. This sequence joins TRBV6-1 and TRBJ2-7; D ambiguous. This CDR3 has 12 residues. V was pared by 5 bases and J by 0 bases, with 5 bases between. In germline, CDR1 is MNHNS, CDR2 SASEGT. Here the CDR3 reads CASSTDSYEQYF. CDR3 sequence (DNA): TGTGCCAGCAGTACTGACTCCTACGAGCAGTACTTC.

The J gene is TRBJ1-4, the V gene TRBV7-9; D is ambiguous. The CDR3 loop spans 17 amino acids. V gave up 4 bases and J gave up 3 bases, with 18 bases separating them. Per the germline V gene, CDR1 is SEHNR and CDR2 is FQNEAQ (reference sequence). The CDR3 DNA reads TGTGCCAGCAGCTCCGGACGGGAATCTTGGGCTAATGAAAAACTGTTTTTT. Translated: CASSSGRESWANEKLFF. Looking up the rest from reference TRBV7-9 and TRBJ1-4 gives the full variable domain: DTGVSQNPRHKITKRGQNVTFRCDPISEHNRLYWYRQTLGQGPEFLTYFQNEAQLEKSRLLSDRFSAERPKGSFSTLEIQRTEQGDSAMYLCASSSGRESWANEKLFFGSGTQLSVL.

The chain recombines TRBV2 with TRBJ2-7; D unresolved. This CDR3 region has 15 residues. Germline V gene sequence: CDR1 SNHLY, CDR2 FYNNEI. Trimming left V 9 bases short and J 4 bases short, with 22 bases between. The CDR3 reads CARDASLWQAYEQYF. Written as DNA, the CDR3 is TGTGCCAGAGACGCGTCACTTTGGCAGGCATACGAGCAGTACTTC.

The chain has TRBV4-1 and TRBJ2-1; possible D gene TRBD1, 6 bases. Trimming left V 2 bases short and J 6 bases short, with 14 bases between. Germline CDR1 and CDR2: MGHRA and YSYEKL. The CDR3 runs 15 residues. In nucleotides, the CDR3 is TGCGCCAGCAGCCAATGGGACAAGGGGATCAATGAGCAGTTCTTC. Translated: CASSQWDKGINEQFF.